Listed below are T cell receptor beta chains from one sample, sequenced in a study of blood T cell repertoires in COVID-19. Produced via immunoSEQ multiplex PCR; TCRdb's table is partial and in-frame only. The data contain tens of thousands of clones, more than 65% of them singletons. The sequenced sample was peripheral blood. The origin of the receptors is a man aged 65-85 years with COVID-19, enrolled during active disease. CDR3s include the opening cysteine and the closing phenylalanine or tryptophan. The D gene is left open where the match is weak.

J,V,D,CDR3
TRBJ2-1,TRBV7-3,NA,CASSLEGESYNEQFF
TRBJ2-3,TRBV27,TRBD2,CASIAGGTDTQYF
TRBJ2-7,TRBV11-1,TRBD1,CASSQGLDRRYEQYF
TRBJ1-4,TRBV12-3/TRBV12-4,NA,CASSFSVGKLFF
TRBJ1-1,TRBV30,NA,CAWMRVEAFF
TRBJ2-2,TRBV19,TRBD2,CASRRGLGNTGELFF
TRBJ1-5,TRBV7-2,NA,CASSFGFSQPQHF
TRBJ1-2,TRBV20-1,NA,CSAIGVEGYTF
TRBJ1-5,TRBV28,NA,CASSLKGHTSNQPQHF
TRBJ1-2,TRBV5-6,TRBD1,CASSLGPPGQGFGYTF
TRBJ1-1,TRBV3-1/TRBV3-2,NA,CASSQEQGKNTEAFF
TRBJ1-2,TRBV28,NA,CASRPGGYGYTF
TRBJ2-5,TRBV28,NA,CASSLGPGDQTQYF
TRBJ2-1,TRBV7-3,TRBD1,CASSSTGGNEQFF
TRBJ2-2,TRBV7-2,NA,CASSPGLLTNTGELFF
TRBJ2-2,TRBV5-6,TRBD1,CASSRQGGNTGELFF